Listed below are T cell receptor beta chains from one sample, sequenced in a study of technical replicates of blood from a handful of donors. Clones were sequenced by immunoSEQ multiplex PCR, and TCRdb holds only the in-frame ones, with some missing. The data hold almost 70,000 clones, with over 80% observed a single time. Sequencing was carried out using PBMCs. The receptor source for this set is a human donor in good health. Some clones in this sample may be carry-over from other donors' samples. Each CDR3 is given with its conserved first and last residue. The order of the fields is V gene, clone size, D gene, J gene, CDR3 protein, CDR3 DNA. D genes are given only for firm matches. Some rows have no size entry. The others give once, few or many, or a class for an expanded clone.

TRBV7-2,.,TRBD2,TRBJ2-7,CASSWGLAAYEQYF,TGTGCCAGCAGCTGGGGACTAGCGGCCTACGAGCAGTACTTC
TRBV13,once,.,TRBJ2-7,CASSPQGGFNYEQYF,TGTGCCAGCAGCCCGCAGGGGGGTTTTAACTACGAGCAGTACTTC
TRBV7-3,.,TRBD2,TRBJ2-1,CASSSGTSGNNEQFF,TGTGCCAGCAGCTCCGGGACTAGCGGAAACAATGAGCAGTTCTTC
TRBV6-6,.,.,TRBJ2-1,CASSYVRVAEQFF,TGTGCCAGCAGTTACGTCAGGGTGGCTGAGCAGTTCTTC
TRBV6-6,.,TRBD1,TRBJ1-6,CASSPGQGSYNSPLHF,TGTGCCAGCAGTCCCGGACAGGGTAGCTATAATTCACCCCTCCACTTT
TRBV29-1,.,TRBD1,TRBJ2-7,CSVETGTGGGYEQYF,TGCAGCGTTGAGACCGGGACAGGGGGCGGTTACGAGCAGTACTTC
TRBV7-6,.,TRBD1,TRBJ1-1,CASSPGGKSTEAFF,TGTGCCAGCAGCCCAGGGGGCAAGAGTACTGAAGCTTTCTTT
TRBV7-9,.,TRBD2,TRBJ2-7,CASSPGGLIYEQYF,TGTGCCAGCAGTCCGGGAGGGCTTATCTACGAGCAGTACTTC
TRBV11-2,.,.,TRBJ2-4,CASSLDHPGQLDF,TGTGCCAGCAGCTTAGATCACCCGGGTCAATTGGACTTC
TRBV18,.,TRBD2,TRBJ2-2,CASSPSGSTAGELFF,TGTGCCAGCTCACCAAGCGGGAGCACCGCCGGGGAGCTGTTTTTT
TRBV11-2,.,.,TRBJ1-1,CASSPVTEAFF,TGTGCCAGCAGCCCTGTCACTGAAGCTTTCTTT
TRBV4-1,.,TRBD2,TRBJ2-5,CASSQGLAETQYF,TGCGCCAGCAGCCAAGGACTAGCAGAGACCCAGTACTTC
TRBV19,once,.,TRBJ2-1,CASSREDNEQFF,TGTGCCAGTAGTCGGGAAGACAATGAGCAGTTCTTC
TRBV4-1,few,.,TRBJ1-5,CASSQGGLLGNQPQHF,TGCGCCAGCAGCCAAGGGGGGCTTTTAGGCAATCAGCCCCAGCATTTT
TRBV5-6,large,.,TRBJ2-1,CASSPGLPNDEQFF,TGTGCCAGCAGCCCTGGACTACCCAACGATGAGCAGTTCTTC
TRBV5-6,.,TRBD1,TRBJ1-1,CASSLAGGKNTEAFF,TGTGCCAGCAGCTTGGCAGGGGGCAAGAACACTGAAGCTTTCTTT
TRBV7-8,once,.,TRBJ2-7,CASSLDGGEQYF,TGTGCCAGCAGCTTAGACGGGGGCGAGCAGTACTTC